This T cell receptor beta chain was identified in a study of CDR3 diversity in severe acne. MiXCR, applied by TCRdb to the PCR reads, yields one record per CDR3 protein. In the table there are about 76,000 distinct CDR3 sequences, 45% to 65% of which are singletons. Germline V CDR1 and CDR2: DFQATT, SNEGSKA (reference sequence). CDR3 length: 12 residues. This TCR derives from a male donor in good health, without acne. The rearrangement links TRBV20-1 to TRBJ2-1; TRBD2 matches 9 bases. The sequenced sample was blood. The CDR3 region has the DNA TGCAGCCCCGGCGGGAGGGCCAATGAGCAGTTCTTC. This translates into CSPGGRANEQFF.